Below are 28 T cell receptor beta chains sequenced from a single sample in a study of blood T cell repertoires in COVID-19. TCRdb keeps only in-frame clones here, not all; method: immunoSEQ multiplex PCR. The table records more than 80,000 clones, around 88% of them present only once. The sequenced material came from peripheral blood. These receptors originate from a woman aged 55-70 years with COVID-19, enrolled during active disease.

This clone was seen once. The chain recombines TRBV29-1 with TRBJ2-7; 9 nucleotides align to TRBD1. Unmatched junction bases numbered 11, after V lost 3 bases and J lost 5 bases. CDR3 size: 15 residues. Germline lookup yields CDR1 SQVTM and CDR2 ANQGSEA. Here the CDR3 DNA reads TGCAGCGTTGAGGGACAGGGTGGGTCTATCAACGAGCAGTACTTC. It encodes CSVEGQGGSINEQYF.

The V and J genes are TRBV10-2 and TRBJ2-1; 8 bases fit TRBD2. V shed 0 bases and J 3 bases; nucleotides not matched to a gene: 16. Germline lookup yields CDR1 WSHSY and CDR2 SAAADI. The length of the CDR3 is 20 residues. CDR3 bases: TGCGCCAGCAGTGAGTCGGGACTAGTCAAGGGCACCTCTGACTACAATGAGCAGTTCTTC. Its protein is CASSESGLVKGTSDYNEQFF.

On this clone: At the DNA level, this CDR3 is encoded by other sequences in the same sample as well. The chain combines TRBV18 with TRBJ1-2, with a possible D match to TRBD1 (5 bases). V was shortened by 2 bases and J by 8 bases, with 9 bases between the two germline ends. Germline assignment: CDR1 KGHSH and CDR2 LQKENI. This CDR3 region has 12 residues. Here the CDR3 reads CASSPGARGYTF. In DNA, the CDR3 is TGTGCCAGCTCACCAGGGGCTCGGGGCTACACCTTC.

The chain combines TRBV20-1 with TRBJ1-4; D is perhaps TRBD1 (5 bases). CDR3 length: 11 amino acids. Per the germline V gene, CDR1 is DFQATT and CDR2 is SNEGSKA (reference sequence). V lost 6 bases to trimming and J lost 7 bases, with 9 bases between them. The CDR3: CSADRSEKLFF. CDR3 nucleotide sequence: TGCAGTGCCGACAGAAGTGAAAAACTGTTTTTT.

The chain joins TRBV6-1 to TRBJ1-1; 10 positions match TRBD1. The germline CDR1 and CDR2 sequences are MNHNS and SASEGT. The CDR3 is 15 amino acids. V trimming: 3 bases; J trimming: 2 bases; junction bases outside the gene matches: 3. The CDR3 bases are TGTGCCAGCAGTGAGCGACAGGGGGCAAACACTGAAGCTTTCTTT. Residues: CASSERQGANTEAFF.

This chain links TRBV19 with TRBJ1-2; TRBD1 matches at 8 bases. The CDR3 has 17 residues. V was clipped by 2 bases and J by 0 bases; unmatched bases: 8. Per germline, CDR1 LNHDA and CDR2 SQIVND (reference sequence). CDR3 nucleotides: TGTGCCAGTAGTATACTCGGGACAGGAGCTACTAACTATGGCTACACCTTC. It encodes CASSILGTGATNYGYTF.

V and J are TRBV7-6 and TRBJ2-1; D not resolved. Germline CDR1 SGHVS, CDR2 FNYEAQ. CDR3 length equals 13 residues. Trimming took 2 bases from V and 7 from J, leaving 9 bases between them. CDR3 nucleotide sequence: TGTGCCAGCAGCTTACGTCCTCGGAATGAGCAGTTCTTC. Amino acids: CASSLRPRNEQFF.

For the CDR3, the DNA is TGTGCCAGCAGTCCCGGACAGGGGGGTGCAACTAATGAAAAACTGTTTTTT. It codes for CASSPGQGGATNEKLFF. The chain combines TRBV7-2 with TRBJ1-4, with 10 bases that match TRBD1. With 6 bases clipped from V and 0 bases from J, the junction kept 7 bases outside the gene matches. This CDR3 comprises 17 residues. Looked up from germline, CDR1 is SGHTA and CDR2 is FQGNSA.

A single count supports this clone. The CDR3 DNA sequence: TGTGCCAGCAGTAAACCGACTAGCGGGGGCTTGAACACCGGGGAGCTGTTTTTT. This codes for CASSKPTSGGLNTGELFF. The V call is TRBV9, the J call TRBJ2-2; TRBD2 matches at 12 bases. Germline trimming cut 5 bases from V and 1 base from J; bases unmatched to any gene: 9. The CDR3 length is 18 residues. Germline CDR1 and CDR2: SGDLS and YYNGEE. The full variable domain, completed using reference TRBV9 and TRBJ2-2, is DSGVTQTPKHLITATGQRVTLRCSPRSGDLSVYWYQQSLDQGLQFLIQYYNGEERAKGNILERFSAQQFPDLHSELNLSSLELGDSALYFCASSKPTSGGLNTGELFFGEGSRLTVL.

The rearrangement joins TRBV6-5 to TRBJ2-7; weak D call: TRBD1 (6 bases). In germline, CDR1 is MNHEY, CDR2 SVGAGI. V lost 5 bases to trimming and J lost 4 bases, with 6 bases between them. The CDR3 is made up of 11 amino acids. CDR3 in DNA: TGTGCCAGCAGTACAGGGTACGAGCAGTACTTC. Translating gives CASSTGYEQYF.

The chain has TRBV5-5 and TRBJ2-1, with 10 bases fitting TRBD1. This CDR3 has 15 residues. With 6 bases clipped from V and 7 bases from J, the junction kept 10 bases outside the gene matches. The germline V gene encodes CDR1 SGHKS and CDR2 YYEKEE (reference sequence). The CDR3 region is CASNMGTGVKNEQFF. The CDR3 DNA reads TGTGCCAGCAACATGGGGACAGGGGTTAAGAATGAGCAGTTCTTC.

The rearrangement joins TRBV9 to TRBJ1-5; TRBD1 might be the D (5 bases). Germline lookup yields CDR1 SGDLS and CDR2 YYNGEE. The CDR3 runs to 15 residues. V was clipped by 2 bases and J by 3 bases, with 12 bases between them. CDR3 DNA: TGTGCCAGCAGCGTGGCAGCGGGGCTCAATCAGCCCCAGCATTTT. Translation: CASSVAAGLNQPQHF.

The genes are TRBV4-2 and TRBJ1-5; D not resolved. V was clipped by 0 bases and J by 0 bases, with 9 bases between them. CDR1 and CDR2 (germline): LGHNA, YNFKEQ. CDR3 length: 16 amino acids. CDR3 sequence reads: CASSQEVRNSNQPQHF. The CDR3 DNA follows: TGTGCCAGCAGCCAAGAAGTGAGAAATAGCAATCAGCCCCAGCATTTT.

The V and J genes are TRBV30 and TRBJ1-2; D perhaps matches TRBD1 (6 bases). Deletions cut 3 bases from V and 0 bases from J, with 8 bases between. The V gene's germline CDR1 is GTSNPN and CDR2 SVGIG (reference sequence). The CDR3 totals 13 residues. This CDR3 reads CAWSSGANYGYTF. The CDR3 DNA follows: TGTGCCTGGAGCTCAGGGGCTAACTATGGCTACACCTTC.

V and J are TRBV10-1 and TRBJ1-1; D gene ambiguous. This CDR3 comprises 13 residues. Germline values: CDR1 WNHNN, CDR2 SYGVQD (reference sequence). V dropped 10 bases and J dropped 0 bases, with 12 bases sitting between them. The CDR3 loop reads CATSTGMNTEAFF. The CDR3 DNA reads TGCGCCACCTCAACGGGAATGAACACTGAAGCTTTCTTT.

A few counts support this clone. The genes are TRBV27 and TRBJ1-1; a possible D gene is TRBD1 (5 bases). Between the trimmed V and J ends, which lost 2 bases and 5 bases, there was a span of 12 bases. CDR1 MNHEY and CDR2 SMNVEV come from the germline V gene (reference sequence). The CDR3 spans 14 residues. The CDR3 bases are TGTGCCAGCAGTTTAAAGTCAGGACAAACTGAAGCTTTCTTT. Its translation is CASSLKSGQTEAFF.

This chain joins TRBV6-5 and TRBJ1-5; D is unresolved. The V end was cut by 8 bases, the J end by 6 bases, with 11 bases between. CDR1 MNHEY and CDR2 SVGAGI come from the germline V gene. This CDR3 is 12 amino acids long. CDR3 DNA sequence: TGTGCCAGCGCCCAAGAGGGTCAGCCCCAGCATTTT. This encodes CASAQEGQPQHF.

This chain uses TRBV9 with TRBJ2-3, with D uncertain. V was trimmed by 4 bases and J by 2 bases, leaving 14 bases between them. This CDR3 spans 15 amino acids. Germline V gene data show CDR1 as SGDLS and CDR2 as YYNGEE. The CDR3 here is CASSPGNINTDTQYF. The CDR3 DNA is TGTGCCAGCAGCCCAGGCAACATTAACACAGATACGCAGTATTTT.

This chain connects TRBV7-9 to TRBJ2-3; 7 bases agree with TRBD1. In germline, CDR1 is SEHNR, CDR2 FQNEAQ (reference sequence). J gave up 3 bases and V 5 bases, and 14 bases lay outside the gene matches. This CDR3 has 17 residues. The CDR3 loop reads CASSGRDRPTTTDTQYF. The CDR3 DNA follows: TGTGCCAGCAGCGGCCGGGACAGACCGACAACAACAGATACGCAGTATTTT.

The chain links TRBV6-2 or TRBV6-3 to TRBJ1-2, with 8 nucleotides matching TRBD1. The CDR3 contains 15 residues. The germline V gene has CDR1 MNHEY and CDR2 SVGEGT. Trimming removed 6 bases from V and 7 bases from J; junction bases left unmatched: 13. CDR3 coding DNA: TGTGCCAGCAGCGCGCCCGGACAGGGTAGCTCTGGCTACACCTTC. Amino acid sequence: CASSAPGQGSSGYTF.

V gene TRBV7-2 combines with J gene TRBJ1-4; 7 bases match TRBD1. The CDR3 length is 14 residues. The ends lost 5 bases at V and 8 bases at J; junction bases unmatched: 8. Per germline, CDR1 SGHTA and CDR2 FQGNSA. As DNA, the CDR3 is TGTGCCAGCAGCGCTGACAGGGCGGGGGAAAAACTGTTTTTT. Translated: CASSADRAGEKLFF.

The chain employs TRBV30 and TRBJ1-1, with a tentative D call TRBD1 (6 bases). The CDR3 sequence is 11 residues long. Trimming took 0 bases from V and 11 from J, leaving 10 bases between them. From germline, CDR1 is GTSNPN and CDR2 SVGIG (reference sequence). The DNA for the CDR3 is TGTGCCTGGAGTGTACAGGGCGGTGCTTTCTTT. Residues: CAWSVQGGAFF.

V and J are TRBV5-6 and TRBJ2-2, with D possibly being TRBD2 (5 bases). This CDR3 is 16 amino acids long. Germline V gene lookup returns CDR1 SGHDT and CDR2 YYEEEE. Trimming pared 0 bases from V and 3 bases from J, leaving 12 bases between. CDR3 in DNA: TGTGCCAGCAGCTTGGGGGTGGGGAGCTACACCGGGGAGCTGTTTTTT. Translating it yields CASSLGVGSYTGELFF. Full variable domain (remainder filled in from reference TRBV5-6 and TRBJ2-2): DAGVTQSPTHLIKTRGQQVTLRCSPKSGHDTVSWYQQALGQGPQFIFQYYEEEERQRGNFPDRFSGHQFPNYSSELNVNALLLGDSALYLCASSLGVGSYTGELFFGEGSRLTVL.

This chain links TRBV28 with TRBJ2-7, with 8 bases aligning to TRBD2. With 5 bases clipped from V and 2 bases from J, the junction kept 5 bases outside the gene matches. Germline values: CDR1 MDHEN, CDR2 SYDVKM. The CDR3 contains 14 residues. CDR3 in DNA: TGTGCCAGCAGTATCATCGGGGGGGCCTACGAGCAGTACTTC. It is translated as CASSIIGGAYEQYF.

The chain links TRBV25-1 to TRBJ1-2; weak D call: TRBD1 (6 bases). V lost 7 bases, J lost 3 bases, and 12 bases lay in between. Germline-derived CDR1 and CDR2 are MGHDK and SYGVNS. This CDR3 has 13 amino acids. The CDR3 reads CASTDPGDYGYTF. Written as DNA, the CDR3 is TGTGCCAGCACCGATCCAGGGGACTATGGCTACACCTTC.

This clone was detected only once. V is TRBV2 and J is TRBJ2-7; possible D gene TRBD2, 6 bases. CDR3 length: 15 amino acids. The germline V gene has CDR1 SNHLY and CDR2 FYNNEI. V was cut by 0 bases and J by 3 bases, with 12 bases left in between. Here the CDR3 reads CASSEARLGNYEQYF. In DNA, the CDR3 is TGTGCCAGCAGTGAAGCGCGACTAGGAAACTACGAGCAGTACTTC. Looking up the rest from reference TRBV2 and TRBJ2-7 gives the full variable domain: EPEVTQTPSHQVTQMGQEVILRCVPISNHLYFYWYRQILGQKVEFLVSFYNNEISEKSEIFDDQFSVERPDGSNFTLKIRSTKLEDSAMYFCASSEARLGNYEQYFGPGTRLTVT.

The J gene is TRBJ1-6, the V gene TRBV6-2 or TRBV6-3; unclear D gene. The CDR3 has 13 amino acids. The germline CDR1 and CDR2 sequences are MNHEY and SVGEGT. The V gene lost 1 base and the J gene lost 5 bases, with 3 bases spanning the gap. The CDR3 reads CASSYYNNSPLHF. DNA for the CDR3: TGTGCCAGCAGTTACTATAATAATTCACCCCTCCACTTT.

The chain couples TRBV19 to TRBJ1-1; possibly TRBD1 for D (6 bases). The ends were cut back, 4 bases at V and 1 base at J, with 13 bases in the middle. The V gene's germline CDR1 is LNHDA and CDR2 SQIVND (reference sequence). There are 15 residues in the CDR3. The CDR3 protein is CASSKPGTSNTEAFF. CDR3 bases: TGTGCCAGTAGTAAACCCGGGACATCGAACACTGAAGCTTTCTTT.